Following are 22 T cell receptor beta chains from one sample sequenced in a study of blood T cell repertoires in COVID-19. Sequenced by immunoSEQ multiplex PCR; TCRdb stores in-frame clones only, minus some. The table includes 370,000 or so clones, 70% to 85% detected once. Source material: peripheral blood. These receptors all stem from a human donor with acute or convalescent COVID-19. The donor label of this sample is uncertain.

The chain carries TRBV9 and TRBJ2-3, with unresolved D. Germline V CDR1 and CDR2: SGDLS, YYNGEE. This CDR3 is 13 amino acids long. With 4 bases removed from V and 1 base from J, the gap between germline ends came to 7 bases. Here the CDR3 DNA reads TGTGCCAGCAGCACACACGGCACAGATACGCAGTATTTT. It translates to CASSTHGTDTQYF. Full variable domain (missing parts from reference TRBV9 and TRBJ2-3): DSGVTQTPKHLITATGQRVTLRCSPRSGDLSVYWYQQSLDQGLQFLIQYYNGEERAKGNILERFSAQQFPDLHSELNLSSLELGDSALYFCASSTHGTDTQYFGPGTRLTVL.

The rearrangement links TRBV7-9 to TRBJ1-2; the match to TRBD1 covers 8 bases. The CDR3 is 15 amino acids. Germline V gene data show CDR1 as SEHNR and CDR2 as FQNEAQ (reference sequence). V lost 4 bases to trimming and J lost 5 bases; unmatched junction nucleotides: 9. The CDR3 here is CASSSQDGTGYGYTF. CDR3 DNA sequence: TGTGCCAGCAGCTCGCAAGACGGGACAGGATATGGCTACACCTTC.

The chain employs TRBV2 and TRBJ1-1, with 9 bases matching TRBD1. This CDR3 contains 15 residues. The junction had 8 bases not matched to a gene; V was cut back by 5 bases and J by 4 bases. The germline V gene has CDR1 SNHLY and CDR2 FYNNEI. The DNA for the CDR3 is TGTGCCAGCAGTATGAACAGGGGGCGCGGCACTGAAGCTTTCTTT. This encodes CASSMNRGRGTEAFF.

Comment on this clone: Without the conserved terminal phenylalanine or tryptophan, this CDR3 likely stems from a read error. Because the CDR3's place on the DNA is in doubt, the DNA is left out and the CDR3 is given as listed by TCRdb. The CDR3 sequence: CASSLRERGN. The rearrangement joins TRBV5-4 to TRBJ2-7; the D call of TRBD2 is as the table states it, not checked on the DNA. The CDR3 spans 10 amino acids, including both terminal residues. CDR1 and CDR2 from the germline V gene are SGHNT and YYREEE (reference sequence).

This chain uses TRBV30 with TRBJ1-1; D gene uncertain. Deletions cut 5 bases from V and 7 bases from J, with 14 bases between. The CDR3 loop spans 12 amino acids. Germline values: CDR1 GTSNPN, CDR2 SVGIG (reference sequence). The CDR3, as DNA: TGTGCCTGGGCCAAGAGATTCGGTGAAGCTTTCTTT. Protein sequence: CAWAKRFGEAFF.

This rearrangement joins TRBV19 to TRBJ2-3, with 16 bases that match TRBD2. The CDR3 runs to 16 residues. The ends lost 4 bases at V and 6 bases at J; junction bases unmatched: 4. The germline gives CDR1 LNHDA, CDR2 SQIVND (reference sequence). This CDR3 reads CASSRGLAGGRDTQYF. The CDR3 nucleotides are TGTGCCAGTAGTAGGGGACTAGCGGGGGGGCGTGATACGCAGTATTTT.

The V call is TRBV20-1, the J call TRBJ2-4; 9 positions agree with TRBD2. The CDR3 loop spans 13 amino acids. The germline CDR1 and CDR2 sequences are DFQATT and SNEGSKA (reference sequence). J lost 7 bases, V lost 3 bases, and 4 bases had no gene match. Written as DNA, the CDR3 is TGCAGTGCTAGTGGGCGGGAGGGCAACATTCAGTACTTC. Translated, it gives CSASGREGNIQYF.

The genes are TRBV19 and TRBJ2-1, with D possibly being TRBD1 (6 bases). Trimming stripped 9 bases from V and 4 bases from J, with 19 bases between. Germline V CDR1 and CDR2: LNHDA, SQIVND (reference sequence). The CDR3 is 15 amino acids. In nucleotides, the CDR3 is TGTGCCAGCCAGGGGTCCGGGTACATGTACAATGAGCAGTTCTTC. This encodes CASQGSGYMYNEQFF.

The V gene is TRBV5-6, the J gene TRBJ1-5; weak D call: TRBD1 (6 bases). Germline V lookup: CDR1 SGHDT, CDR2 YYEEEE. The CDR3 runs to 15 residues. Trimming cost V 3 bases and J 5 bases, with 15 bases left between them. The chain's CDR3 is CASSSWGRGYQPQHF. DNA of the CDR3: TGTGCCAGCAGCTCATGGGGCAGGGGCTATCAGCCCCAGCATTTT. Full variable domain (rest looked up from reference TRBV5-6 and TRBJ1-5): DAGVTQSPTHLIKTRGQQVTLRCSPKSGHDTVSWYQQALGQGPQFIFQYYEEEERQRGNFPDRFSGHQFPNYSSELNVNALLLGDSALYLCASSSWGRGYQPQHFGDGTRLSIL.

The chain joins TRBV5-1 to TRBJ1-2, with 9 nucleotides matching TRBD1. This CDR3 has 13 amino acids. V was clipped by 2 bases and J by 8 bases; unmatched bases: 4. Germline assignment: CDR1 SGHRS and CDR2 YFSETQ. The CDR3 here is CASSLQGAEGYTF. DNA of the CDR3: TGCGCCAGCAGCTTACAGGGGGCTGAGGGCTACACCTTC.

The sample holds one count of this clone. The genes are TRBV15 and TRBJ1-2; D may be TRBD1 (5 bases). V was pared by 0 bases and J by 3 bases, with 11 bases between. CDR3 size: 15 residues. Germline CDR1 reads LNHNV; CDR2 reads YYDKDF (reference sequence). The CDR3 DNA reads TGTGCCACCAGCAGAGATCCTCGGGGGGACTATGGCTACACCTTC. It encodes CATSRDPRGDYGYTF.

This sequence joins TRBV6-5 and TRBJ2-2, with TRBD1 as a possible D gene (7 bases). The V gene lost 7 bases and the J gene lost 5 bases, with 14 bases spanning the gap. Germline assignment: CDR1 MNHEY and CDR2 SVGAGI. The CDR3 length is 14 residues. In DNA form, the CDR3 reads TGTGCCAGCACCCAGGGGGGCGGGACCGGGGAGCTGTTTTTT. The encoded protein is CASTQGGGTGELFF.

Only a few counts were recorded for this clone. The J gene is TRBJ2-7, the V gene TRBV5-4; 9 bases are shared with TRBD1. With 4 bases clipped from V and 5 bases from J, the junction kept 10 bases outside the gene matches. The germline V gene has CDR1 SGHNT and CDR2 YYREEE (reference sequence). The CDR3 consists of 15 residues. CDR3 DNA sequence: TGTGCCAGCAGCGGGCTGACAGGGGGACTCCACGAGCAGTACTTC. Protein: CASSGLTGGLHEQYF.

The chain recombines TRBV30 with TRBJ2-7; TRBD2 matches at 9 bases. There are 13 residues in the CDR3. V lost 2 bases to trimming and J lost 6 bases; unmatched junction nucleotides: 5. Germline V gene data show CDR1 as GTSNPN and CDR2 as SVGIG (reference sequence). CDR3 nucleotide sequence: TGTGCCTGGAGTACAGCGGGAGGAGGCGAGCAGTACTTC. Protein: CAWSTAGGGEQYF. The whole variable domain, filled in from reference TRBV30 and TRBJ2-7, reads SQTIHQWPATLVQPVGSPLSLECTVEGTSNPNLYWYRQAAGRGLQLLFYSVGIGQISSEVPQNLSASRPQDRQFILSSKKLLLSDSGFYLCAWSTAGGGEQYFGPGTRLTVT.

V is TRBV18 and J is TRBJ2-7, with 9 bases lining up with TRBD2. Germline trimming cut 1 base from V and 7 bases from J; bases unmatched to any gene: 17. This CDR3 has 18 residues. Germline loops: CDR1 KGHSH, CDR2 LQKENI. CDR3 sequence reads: CASSPLALGGRASWEQYF. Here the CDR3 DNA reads TGTGCCAGCTCACCACTAGCCCTCGGCGGGAGGGCCTCTTGGGAGCAGTACTTC.

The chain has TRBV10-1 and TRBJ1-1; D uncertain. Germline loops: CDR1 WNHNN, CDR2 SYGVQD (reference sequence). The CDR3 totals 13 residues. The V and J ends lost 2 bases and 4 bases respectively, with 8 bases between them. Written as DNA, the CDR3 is TGCGCCAGCAGTGAGGTCCCAGGCACTGAAGCTTTCTTT. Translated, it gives CASSEVPGTEAFF.

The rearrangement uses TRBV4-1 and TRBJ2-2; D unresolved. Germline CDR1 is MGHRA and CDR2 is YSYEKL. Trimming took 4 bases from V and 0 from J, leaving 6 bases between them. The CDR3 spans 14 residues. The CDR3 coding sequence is TGCGCCAGCAGCCCCCATTCGAACACCGGGGAGCTGTTTTTT. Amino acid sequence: CASSPHSNTGELFF.

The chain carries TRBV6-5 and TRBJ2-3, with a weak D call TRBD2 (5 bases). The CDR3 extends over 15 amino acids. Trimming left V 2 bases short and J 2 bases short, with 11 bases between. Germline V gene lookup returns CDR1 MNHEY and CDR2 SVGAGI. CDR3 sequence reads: CASSYEGVSTDTQYF. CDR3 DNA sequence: TGTGCCAGCAGTTACGAGGGAGTCTCCACAGATACGCAGTATTTT.

CDR3 DNA: TGCGCCAGCAGACGCTACCCGGGGGAGGGCTACAATGAGCAGTTCTTC. Its translation: CASRRYPGEGYNEQFF. The chain uses TRBV4-1 and TRBJ2-1; 7 bases agree with TRBD2. CDR3 size: 16 residues. Germline values: CDR1 MGHRA, CDR2 YSYEKL. The junction had 11 bases not matched to a gene; V was cut back by 6 bases and J by 3 bases.

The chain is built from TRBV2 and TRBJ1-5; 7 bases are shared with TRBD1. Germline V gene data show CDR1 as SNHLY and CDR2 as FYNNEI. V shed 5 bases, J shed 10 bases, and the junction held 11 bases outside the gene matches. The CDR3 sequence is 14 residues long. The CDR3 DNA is TGTGCCAGCAGTACCACCGGGACAGCCAGCCCCCAGCATTTT. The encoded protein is CASSTTGTASPQHF.

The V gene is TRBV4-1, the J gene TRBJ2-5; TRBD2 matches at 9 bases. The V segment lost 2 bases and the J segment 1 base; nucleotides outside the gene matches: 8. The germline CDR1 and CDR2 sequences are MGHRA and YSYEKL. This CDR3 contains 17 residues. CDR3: CASSQPSLAGLQETQYF. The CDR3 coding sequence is TGCGCCAGCAGCCAACCCTCACTAGCGGGTCTCCAAGAGACCCAGTACTTC.

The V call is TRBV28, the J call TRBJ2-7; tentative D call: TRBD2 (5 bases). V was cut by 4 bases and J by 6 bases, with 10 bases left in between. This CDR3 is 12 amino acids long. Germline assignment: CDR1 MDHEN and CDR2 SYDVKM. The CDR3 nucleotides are TGTGCCAGCAGTTGGGAGCTGGTCGAGCAGTACTTC. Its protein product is CASSWELVEQYF. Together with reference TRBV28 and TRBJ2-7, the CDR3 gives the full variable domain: DVKVTQSSRYLVKRTGEKVFLECVQDMDHENMFWYRQDPGLGLRLIYFSYDVKMKEKGDIPEGYSVSREKKERFSLILESASTNQTSMYLCASSWELVEQYFGPGTRLTVT.